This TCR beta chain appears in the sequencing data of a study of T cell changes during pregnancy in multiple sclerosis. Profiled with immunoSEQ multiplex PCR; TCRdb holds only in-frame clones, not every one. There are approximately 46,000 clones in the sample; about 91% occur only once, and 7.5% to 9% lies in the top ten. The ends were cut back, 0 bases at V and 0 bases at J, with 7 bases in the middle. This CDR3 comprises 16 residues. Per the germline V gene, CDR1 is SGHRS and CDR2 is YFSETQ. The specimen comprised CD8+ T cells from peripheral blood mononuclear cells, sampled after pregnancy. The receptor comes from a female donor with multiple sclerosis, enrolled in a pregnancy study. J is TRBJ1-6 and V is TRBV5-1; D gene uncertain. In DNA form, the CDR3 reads TGCGCCAGCAGCTTGGCCCTGAGCTCCTATAATTCACCCCTCCACTTT. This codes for CASSLALSSYNSPLHF.